The clone carrying this T cell receptor beta chain was seen ten or more times. Its antigen is unknown. Time point described: newly diagnosed GD, antithyroid drugs for less than 3 months. The TCR library was made from RNA that had been extracted from PBMCs in TRIzol. Each of the patients was recruited from an endocrinology department situated in Xi'an, China. Per germline, CDR1 SGHDN and CDR2 FVKESK. V was clipped by 3 bases and J by 1 base; unmatched bases: 7. The CDR3 spans 19 residues. The data were taken from a study of regulatory T cells in long-lasting Graves disease. Points from the study as a whole: Persistent cases favored TRBV28, TRBJ1-2 and TRBJ2-5.

CDR3-region Arm-PCR and iRepertoire HTBI primers produced the TCR beta libraries. A single record per CDR3 protein comes from TCRdb applying MiXCR to the multiplex PCR reads. The table lists around 420,000 distinct CDR3 sequences, 14% to 15% of them singletons. The same data also contributed to another study, on T cells in Graves' hyperthyroidism and ophthalmopathy. From that study: For Graves' hyperthyroidism to be stable, ophthalmopathy could not progress within 18 months. Ophthalmopathy stood apart from stable hyperthyroidism in a 13 V-J model.

This sequence joins TRBV14 and TRBJ2-1; 15 nucleotides agree with TRBD2. The clonotype was recovered from a woman between 35 and 50 years old with Graves disease. The specimen comprised peripheral blood mononuclear cells (PBMCs), sampled at new diagnosis, from a patient treated with antithyroid drugs. CDR3 residues: CASSQTLGLAGGSYNEQFF. The DNA of the CDR3 is TGTGCCAGCAGCCAGACCCTCGGACTAGCGGGAGGGTCCTACAATGAGCAGTTCTTC. Combining the CDR3 with reference TRBV14 and TRBJ2-1 gives the whole variable domain EAGVTQFPSHSVIEKGQTVTLRCDPISGHDNLYWYRRVMGKEIKFLLHFVKESKQDESGMPNNRFLAERTGGTYSTLKVQPAELEDSGVYFCASSQTLGLAGGSYNEQFFGPGTRLTVL.